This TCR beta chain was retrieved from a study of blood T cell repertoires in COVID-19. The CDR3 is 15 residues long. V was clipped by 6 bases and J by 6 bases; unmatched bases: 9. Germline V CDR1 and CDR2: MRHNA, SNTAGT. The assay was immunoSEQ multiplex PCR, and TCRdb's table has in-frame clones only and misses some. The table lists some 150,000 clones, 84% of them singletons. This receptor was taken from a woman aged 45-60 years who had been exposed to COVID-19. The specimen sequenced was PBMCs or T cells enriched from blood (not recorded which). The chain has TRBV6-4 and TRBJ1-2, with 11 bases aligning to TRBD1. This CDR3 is CASRPLGTGGHGYTF. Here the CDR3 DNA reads TGTGCCAGCAGACCGCTTGGGACAGGGGGGCATGGCTACACCTTC.